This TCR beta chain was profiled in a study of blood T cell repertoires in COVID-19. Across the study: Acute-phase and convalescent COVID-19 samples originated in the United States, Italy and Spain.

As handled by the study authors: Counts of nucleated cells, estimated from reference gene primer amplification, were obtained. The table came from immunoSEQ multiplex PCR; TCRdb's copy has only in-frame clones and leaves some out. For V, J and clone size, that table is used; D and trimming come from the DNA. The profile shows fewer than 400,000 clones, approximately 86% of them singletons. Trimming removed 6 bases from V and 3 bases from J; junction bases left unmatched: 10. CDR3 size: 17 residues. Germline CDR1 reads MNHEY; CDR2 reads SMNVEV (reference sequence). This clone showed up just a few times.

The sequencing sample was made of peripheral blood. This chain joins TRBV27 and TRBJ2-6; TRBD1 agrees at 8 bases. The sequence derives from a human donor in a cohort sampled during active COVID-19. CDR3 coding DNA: TGTGCCAGCAGCACTGGACAGGGTCTCCGTGGGGCCAACGTCCTGACTTTC. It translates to CASSTGQGLRGANVLTF. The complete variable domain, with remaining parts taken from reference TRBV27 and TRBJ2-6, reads EAQVTQNPRYLITVTGKKLTVTCSQNMNHEYMSWYRQDPGLGLRQIYYSMNVEVTDKGDVPEGYKVSRKEKRNFPLILESPSPNQTSLYFCASSTGQGLRGANVLTFGAGSRLTVL.